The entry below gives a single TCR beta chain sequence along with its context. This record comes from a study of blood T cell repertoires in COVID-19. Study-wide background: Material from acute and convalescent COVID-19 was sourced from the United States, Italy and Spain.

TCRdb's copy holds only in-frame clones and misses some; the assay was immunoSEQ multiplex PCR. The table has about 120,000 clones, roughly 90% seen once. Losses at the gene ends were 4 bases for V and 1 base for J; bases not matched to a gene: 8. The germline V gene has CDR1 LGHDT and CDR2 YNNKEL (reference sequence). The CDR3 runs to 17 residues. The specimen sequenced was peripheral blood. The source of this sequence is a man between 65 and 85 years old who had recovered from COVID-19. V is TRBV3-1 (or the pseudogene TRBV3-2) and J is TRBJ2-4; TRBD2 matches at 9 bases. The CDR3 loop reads CASSPAPGTSAKNIQYF. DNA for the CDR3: TGTGCCAGCAGCCCAGCTCCCGGGACTAGCGCCAAAAACATTCAGTACTTC.